In this sample, the clone carrying this T cell receptor beta chain turned up a few times. Its antigen is still unknown. TCRdb reprocessed the PCR reads using MiXCR. The sample lists over 10,000 clones, about 25% occurring once. Not a single patient had been given any form of treatment at any point before undergoing thyroid surgery. The record originates from a study of metastatic and nonmetastatic thyroid tumors. Study summary: Samples came from malignant and benign thyroid patients, and repertoires were compared across blood and tumor or nodule tissue.

Trimming at V came to 6 bases and at J to 7 bases, leaving 8 bases not matched to a gene. Germline V lookup: CDR1 MDHEN, CDR2 SYDVKM. The CDR3 sequence is 13 residues long. Broader study findings: Patients with malignant thyroid tumors reportedly had significantly higher TCR beta diversity than those with benign nodules, in blood and tumor.

The chain links TRBV28 to TRBJ2-7; 8 bases fit TRBD2. The receptor's source is a male donor with papillary thyroid cancer or a benign thyroid nodule (not recorded which). Some clones in this sample may be carry-over from other donors' samples. Source material: blood. CDR3 in DNA: TGTGCCAGCAGCGTTGAACGGGAGGGAGAGCAGTACTTC. Amino acid sequence: CASSVEREGEQYF.